This T cell receptor (beta chain) came from a study of blood T cell repertoires in COVID-19. Whole-study context: Samples taken during acute and convalescent COVID-19 were collected in the United States, Italy and Spain. PBMCs, B-cell-depleted T cells, or T cells provided the cDNA or gDNA that made up the material.

The CDR3 totals 13 residues. The junction had 2 bases not matched to a gene; V was cut back by 3 bases and J by 3 bases. In germline, CDR1 is SGHTS, CDR2 YDEGEE. In its sample, this clone was seen once. In the authors' methods: Using reference gene primer amplification, nucleated cell counts were estimated. The table came from immunoSEQ multiplex PCR; TCRdb's copy has only in-frame clones and leaves some out. The V and J calls and the clone size are those of that table, but D and trimming were determined from the DNA. The sample comprises around 30,000 clones, 65% to 70% of which are singletons, and roughly a sixth rests with the top ten.

This sequence joins TRBV5-8 and TRBJ2-5, with TRBD1 identical over 7 bases. The clonotype comes from a human donor in a cohort sampled during active COVID-19. Sequencing was done on a sample of peripheral blood. CDR3 nucleotides: TGTGCCAGCAGCTCGGGACAGAAAGAGACCCAGTACTTC. It encodes CASSSGQKETQYF.